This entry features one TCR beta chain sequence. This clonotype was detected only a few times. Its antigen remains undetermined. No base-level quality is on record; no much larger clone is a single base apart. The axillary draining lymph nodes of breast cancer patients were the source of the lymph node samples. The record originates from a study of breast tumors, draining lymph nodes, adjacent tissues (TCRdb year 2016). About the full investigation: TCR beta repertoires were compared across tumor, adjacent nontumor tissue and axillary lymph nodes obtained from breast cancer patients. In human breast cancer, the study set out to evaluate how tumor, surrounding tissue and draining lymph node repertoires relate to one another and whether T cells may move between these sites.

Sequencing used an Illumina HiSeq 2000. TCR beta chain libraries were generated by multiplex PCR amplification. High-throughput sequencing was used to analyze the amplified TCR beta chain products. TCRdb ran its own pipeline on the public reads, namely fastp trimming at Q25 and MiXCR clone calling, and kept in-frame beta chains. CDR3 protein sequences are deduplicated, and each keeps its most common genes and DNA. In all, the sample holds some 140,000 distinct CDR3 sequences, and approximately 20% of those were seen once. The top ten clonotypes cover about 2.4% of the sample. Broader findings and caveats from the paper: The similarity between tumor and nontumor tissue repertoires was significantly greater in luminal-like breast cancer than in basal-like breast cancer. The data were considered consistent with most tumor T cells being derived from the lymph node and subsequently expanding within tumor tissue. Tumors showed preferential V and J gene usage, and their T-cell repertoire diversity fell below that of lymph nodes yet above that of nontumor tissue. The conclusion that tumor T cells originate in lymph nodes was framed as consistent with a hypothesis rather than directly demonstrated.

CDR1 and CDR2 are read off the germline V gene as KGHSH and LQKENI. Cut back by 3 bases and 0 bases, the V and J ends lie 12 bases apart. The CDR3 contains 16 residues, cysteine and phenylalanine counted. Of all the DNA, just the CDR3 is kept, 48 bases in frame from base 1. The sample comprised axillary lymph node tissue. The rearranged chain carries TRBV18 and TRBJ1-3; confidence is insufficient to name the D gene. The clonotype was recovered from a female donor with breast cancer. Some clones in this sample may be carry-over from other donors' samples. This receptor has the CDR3 CASSPNSPSSGNTIYF. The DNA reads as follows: TGTGCCAGCTCACCTAACAGCCCGAGCTCTGGAAACACCATATATTTT.